Described below is a single T cell receptor beta chain sequence and its context. The data are from a study of blood T cell repertoires in COVID-19. Across the study: The analysed material was cDNA or gDNA that came from T cells, B-cell-depleted T cells, or PBMCs.

Methods used by the authors: Researchers report that nucleated cell counts were estimated from reference gene primer amplification. The repertoire was sequenced with immunoSEQ multiplex PCR; TCRdb's copy has only in-frame clones and lacks some. The V and J calls and the clone size are those of that table, but D and trimming were determined from the DNA. The table records 120,000 to 150,000 clones, roughly 80% of them present only once. The ends were cut back, 3 bases at V and 5 bases at J, with 13 bases in the middle. Looked up from germline, CDR1 is LNHDA and CDR2 is SQIVND (reference sequence). The CDR3 has 14 amino acids.

The receptor was derived from a man aged 50-59 years with acute or convalescent COVID-19. Input material: peripheral blood. V usage is TRBV19 and J usage is TRBJ2-5, with D possibly matching TRBD1 (6 bases). Here the CDR3 DNA reads TGTGCCAGTAGTATTGGACAGTCAGGGGAGACCCAGTACTTC. Its translation: CASSIGQSGETQYF.